This entry concerns a single T cell receptor (beta chain). Its antigen remains unknown. Looked up from germline, CDR1 is MNHEY and CDR2 is SVGAGI. The CDR3 sequence is 13 residues long. V gave up 6 bases and J gave up 6 bases; unmatched junction bases: 7. This sample was taken from a study of shared clonotypes between healthy human individuals. Findings of the study overall: Represented genetic and exposure-history diversity was restricted by having few donors. On the whole, naive subsets had larger estimated richness than memory subsets had.

Approximately 30,000 T cell genomes (around 190 ng DNA) went into each sorted-subset replicate. Clones were sequenced by immunoSEQ multiplex PCR, and TCRdb holds only the in-frame ones, with some missing. Of over 2 million clones in the sample, over 85% were seen once. The sequenced material came from naive CD4+ T cells sorted from blood. Stated subset: CD45RA+ positively selected. This chain uses TRBV6-5 with TRBJ1-2; 7 positions agree with TRBD1. The clonotype comes from a man aged 18 to 30 in good health. The chain's CDR3 is CASRLLQGNGYTF. DNA of the CDR3: TGTGCCAGCAGACTTCTACAGGGGAATGGCTACACCTTC.